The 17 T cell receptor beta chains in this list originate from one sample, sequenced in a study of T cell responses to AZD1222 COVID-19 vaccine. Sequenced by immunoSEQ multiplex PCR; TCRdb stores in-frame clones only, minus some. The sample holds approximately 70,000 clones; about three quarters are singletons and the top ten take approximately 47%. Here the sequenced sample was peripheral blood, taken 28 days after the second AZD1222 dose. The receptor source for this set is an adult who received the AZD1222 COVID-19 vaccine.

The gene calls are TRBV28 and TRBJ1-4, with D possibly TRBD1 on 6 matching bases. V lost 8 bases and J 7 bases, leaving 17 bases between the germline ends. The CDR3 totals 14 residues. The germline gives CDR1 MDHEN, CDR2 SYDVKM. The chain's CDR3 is CASRSDRPFEKLFF. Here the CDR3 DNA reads TGTGCCAGCCGCTCGGACAGACCGTTTGAAAAACTGTTTTTT. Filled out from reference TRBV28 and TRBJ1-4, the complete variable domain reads DVKVTQSSRYLVKRTGEKVFLECVQDMDHENMFWYRQDPGLGLRLIYFSYDVKMKEKGDIPEGYSVSREKKERFSLILESASTNQTSMYLCASRSDRPFEKLFFGSGTQLSVL.

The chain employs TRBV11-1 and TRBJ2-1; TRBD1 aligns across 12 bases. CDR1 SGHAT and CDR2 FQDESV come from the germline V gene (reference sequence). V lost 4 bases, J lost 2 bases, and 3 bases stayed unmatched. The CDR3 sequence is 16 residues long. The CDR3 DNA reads TGTGCCAGCAGCTCCCGGGACAGGGGGCCCTACAATGAGCAGTTCTTC. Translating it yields CASSSRDRGPYNEQFF.

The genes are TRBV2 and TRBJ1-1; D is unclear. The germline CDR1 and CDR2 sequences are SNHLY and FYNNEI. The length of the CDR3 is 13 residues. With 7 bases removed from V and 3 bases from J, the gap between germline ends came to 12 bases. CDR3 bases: TGTGCCAGCAAAAGGTATTGGGACACTGAAGCTTTCTTT. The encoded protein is CASKRYWDTEAFF.

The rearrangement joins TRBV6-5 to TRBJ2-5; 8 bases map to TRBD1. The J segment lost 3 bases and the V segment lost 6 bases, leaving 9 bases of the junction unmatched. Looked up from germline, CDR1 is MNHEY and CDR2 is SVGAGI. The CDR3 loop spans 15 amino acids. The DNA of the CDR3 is TGTGCCAGCAGCGCCGACAGGGGCAGAAAAGAGACCCAGTACTTC. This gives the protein CASSADRGRKETQYF.

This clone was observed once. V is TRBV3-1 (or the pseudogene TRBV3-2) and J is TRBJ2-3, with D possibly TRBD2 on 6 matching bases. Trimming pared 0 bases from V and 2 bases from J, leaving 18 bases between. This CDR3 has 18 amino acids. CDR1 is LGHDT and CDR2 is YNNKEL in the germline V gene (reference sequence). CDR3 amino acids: CASSQEGGSGLLTDTQYF. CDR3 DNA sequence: TGTGCCAGCAGCCAAGAAGGAGGGTCAGGGCTTCTCACAGATACGCAGTATTTT.

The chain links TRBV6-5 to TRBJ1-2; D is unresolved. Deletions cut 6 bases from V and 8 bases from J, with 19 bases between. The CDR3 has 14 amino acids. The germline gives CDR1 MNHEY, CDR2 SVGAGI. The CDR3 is CASRVSRTLRGYTF. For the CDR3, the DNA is TGTGCCAGCAGAGTGTCCAGGACCCTGAGAGGCTACACCTTC.

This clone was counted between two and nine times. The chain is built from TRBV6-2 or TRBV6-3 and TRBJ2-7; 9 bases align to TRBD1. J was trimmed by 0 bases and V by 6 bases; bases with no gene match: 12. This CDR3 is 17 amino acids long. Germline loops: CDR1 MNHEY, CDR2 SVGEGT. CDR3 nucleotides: TGTGCCAGCAGCGAGGGACCGGGACAGGGAATCTCCTACGAGCAGTACTTC. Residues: CASSEGPGQGISYEQYF.

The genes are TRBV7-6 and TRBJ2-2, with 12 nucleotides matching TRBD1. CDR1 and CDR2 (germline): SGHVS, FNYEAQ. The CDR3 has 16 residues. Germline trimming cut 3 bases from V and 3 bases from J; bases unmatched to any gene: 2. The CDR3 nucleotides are TGTGCCAGCAGCTTGGGACAGGGGGCCGACACCGGGGAGCTGTTTTTT. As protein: CASSLGQGADTGELFF. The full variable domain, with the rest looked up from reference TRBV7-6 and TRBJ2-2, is GAGVSQSPRYKVTKRGQDVALRCDPISGHVSLYWYRQALGQGPEFLTYFNYEAQQDKSGLPNDRFSAERPEGSISTLTIQRTEQRDSAMYRCASSLGQGADTGELFFGEGSRLTVL.

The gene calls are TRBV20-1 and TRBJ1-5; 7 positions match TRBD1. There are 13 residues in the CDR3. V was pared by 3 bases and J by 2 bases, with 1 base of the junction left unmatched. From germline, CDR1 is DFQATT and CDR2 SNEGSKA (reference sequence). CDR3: CSASTGGNQPQHF. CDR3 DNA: TGCAGTGCTAGTACAGGGGGCAATCAGCCCCAGCATTTT.

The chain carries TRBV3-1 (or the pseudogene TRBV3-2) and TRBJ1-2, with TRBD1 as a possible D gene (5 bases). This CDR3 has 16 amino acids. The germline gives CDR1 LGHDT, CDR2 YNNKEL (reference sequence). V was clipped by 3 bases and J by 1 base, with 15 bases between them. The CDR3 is CASSQTGTPFNYGYTF. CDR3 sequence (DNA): TGTGCCAGCAGCCAGACCGGGACCCCTTTTAACTATGGCTACACCTTC.

CDR3: CASRGFLSFGYTF. For the CDR3, the DNA is TGCGCCAGCAGGGGGTTCCTTTCCTTTGGCTACACCTTC. J is TRBJ1-2 and V is TRBV23-1; D is unresolved. TRBV23-1 belongs to the ORF category, with a function that is uncertain. The CDR3 has 13 residues. Trimming cost V 6 bases and J 7 bases, with 15 bases left between them.

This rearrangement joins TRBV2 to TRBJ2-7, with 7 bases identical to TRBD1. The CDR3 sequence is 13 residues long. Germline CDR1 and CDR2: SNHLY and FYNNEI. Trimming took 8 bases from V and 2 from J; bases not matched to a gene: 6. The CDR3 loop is CASHRDSTYEQYF. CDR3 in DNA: TGTGCCAGCCACCGGGACAGCACCTACGAGCAGTACTTC.

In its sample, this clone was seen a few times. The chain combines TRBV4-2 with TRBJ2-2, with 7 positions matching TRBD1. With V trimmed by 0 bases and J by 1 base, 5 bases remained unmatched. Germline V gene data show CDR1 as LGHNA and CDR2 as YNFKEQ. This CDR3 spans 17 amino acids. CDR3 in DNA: TGTGCCAGCAGCCAAGATAAGGGGGCATGGAACACCGGGGAGCTGTTTTTT. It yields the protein CASSQDKGAWNTGELFF.

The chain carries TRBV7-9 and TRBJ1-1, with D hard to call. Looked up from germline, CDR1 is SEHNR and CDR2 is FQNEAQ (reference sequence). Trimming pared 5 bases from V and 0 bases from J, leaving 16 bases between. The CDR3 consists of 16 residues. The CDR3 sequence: CASSTTTASLNTEAFF. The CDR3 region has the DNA TGTGCCAGCAGCACGACTACCGCAAGCTTGAACACTGAAGCTTTCTTT. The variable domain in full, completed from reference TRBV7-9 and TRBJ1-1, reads DTGVSQNPRHKITKRGQNVTFRCDPISEHNRLYWYRQTLGQGPEFLTYFQNEAQLEKSRLLSDRFSAERPKGSFSTLEIQRTEQGDSAMYLCASSTTTASLNTEAFFGQGTRLTVV.

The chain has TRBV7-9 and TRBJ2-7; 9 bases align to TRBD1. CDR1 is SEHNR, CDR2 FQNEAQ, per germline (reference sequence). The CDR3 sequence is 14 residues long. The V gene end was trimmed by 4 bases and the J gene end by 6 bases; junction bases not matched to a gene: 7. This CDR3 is CASSSGTGLIEQYF. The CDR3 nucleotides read TGTGCCAGCAGCTCCGGGACAGGGCTAATCGAGCAGTACTTC.

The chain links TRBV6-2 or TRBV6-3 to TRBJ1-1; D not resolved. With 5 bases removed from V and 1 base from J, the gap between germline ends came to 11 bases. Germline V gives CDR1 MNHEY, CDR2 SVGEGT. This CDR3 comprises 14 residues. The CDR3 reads CASSRAISNTEAFF. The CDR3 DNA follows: TGTGCCAGCAGTCGGGCTATCTCGAACACTGAAGCTTTCTTT.

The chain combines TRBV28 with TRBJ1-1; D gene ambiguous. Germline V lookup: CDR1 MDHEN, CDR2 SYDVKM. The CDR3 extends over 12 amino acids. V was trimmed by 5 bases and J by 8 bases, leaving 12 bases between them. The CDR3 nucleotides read TGTGCCAGCAGTCTACCCGGTTCCGAAGCTTTCTTT. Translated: CASSLPGSEAFF.